This T cell receptor beta chain was observed in a study of blood T cell repertoires in COVID-19. On the study more broadly: Specimens from acute and convalescent COVID-19 originated in the United States, Italy and Spain. T cells, B-cell-depleted T cells, or PBMCs supplied cDNA or gDNA.

Original processing methods: Amplification from reference gene primers served as the basis for estimated nucleated cell counts. Clones were sequenced by immunoSEQ multiplex PCR, and TCRdb holds only the in-frame ones, with some missing. That table is the source of V, J and clone size, and D and trimming were worked out from the DNA. The data show approximately 110,000 clones, with over 65% seen just once and more than 0.8% held by the top ten. This clone was detected only a few times. Between the trimmed V and J ends, which lost 5 bases and 0 bases, there was a span of 13 bases. Germline CDR1 and CDR2: KGHSH and LQKENI. The CDR3 runs to 15 residues.

This TCR was recovered from a human donor with acute or convalescent COVID-19. The donor label of this sample is uncertain. The sample consisted of peripheral blood. The V and J genes are TRBV18 and TRBJ1-1, with a possible D match to TRBD1 (5 bases). The CDR3 spells CASSYSRALNTEAFF. The CDR3 DNA follows: TGTGCCAGCTCATACTCCAGGGCCCTGAACACTGAAGCTTTCTTT.